These 11 T cell receptor beta chains were sequenced from one sample in a study of blood T cell repertoires in COVID-19. TCRdb's copy holds only in-frame clones and misses some; the assay was immunoSEQ multiplex PCR. The sample gives 150,000 to 200,000 clones, around three quarters of which show up once; 15% to 20% is in the top ten. Sequenced: peripheral blood. The receptor set was obtained from a man in his 60s with active or convalescent COVID-19.

V usage is TRBV6-5 and J usage is TRBJ2-7, with 10 bases lining up with TRBD2. Germline-derived CDR1 and CDR2 are MNHEY and SVGAGI. V lost 5 bases, J lost 2 bases, and 6 bases stayed unmatched. The CDR3 is 15 residues long. The chain's CDR3 is CASSRSGRPTYEQYF. Here the CDR3 DNA reads TGTGCCAGCAGTCGTAGCGGGAGGCCGACCTACGAGCAGTACTTC.

V usage is TRBV29-1 and J usage is TRBJ2-1, with D tentatively TRBD1 (6 bases). Germline assignment: CDR1 SQVTM and CDR2 ANQGSEA. This CDR3 has 14 residues. Deletions cut 7 bases from V and 5 bases from J, with 18 bases between. The CDR3 coding sequence is TGCAGCGCTCTCAACCCAGGGGACCACAATGAGCAGTTCTTC. The encoded protein is CSALNPGDHNEQFF.

The chain is built from TRBV29-1 and TRBJ2-2, with D possibly being TRBD2 (6 bases). The V gene's germline CDR1 is SQVTM and CDR2 ANQGSEA. The CDR3 spans 13 residues. V lost 8 bases, J lost 5 bases, and 15 bases lay in between. DNA for the CDR3: TGCAGCTTCGGCGGGGCTAGGACCGGGGAGCTGTTTTTT. It encodes CSFGGARTGELFF.

CDR3 amino acids: CASTQIRGPGYTF. The CDR3 DNA follows: TGTGCCAGCACTCAAATCAGGGGGCCTGGCTACACCTTC. V gene TRBV7-9 combines with J gene TRBJ1-2; 8 bases match TRBD1. The CDR3 covers 13 residues. Germline trimming cut 7 bases from V and 7 bases from J; bases unmatched to any gene: 8. From germline, CDR1 is SEHNR and CDR2 FQNEAQ (reference sequence).

CDR3: CASSVDGTSGGSYNEQFF. The CDR3 DNA follows: TGTGCCAGCAGTGTAGATGGGACTAGCGGGGGCTCCTACAATGAGCAGTTCTTC. The rearrangement joins TRBV6-1 to TRBJ2-1; 14 nucleotides match TRBD2. Unmatched junction bases numbered 5, after V lost 4 bases and J lost 0 bases. CDR3 size: 18 residues. Germline V gene lookup returns CDR1 MNHNS and CDR2 SASEGT.

The genes are TRBV10-3 and TRBJ2-5, with D tentatively TRBD2 (7 bases). Germline V CDR1 and CDR2: ENHRY, SYGVKD. This CDR3 has 15 residues. V was pared by 3 bases and J by 1 base, with 12 bases between. In nucleotides, the CDR3 is TGTGCCATCAGTGACCTAGGGGGGGGCCAAGAGACCCAGTACTTC. Translating it yields CAISDLGGGQETQYF.

The chain has TRBV19 and TRBJ2-2; D is uncertain. This CDR3 is 14 amino acids long. Trimming removed 3 bases from V and 6 bases from J, with 11 bases in between. Germline CDR1 and CDR2: LNHDA and SQIVND (reference sequence). DNA for the CDR3: TGTGCCAGTAGTATCGACGGGTTGGCCGGGGAGCTGTTTTTT. It specifies CASSIDGLAGELFF.

V is TRBV9 and J is TRBJ1-1; D is ambiguous. V dropped 0 bases and J dropped 4 bases, with 16 bases sitting between them. CDR1 is SGDLS and CDR2 is YYNGEE in the germline V gene. The CDR3 has 16 amino acids. Here the CDR3 DNA reads TGTGCCAGCAGCGTAGAGGGCGGCGGAGGCGGCACTGAAGCTTTCTTT. This gives the protein CASSVEGGGGGTEAFF.

The J gene is TRBJ1-1, the V gene TRBV3-1 (or the pseudogene TRBV3-2); D is perhaps TRBD1 (6 bases). Trimming left V 1 base short and J 7 bases short, with 13 bases between. The CDR3 sequence is 14 residues long. Germline assignment: CDR1 LGHDT and CDR2 YNNKEL (reference sequence). The CDR3 sequence is CASSQVIQGHEAFF. Written as DNA, the CDR3 is TGTGCCAGCAGCCAAGTAATACAGGGACATGAAGCTTTCTTT.

The chain couples TRBV19 to TRBJ1-1; perhaps TRBD1 as D (5 bases). V was shortened by 7 bases and J by 5 bases, with 11 bases between the two germline ends. In germline, CDR1 is LNHDA, CDR2 SQIVND (reference sequence). There are 12 residues in the CDR3. CDR3 loop: CASNWGGTEAFF. CDR3 DNA sequence: TGTGCCAGTAATTGGGGGGGAACTGAAGCTTTCTTT.

The chain is built from TRBV4-3 and TRBJ2-3; possibly TRBD2 for D (6 bases). Trimming took off 0 bases at V and 4 bases at J, with 11 bases between the two ends. CDR3 size: 15 residues. The V gene's germline CDR1 is LGHNA and CDR2 YSLEER. The CDR3 is CASSQDRGGADTQYF. The CDR3 DNA reads as TGCGCCAGCAGCCAAGATCGGGGCGGGGCAGATACGCAGTATTTT.